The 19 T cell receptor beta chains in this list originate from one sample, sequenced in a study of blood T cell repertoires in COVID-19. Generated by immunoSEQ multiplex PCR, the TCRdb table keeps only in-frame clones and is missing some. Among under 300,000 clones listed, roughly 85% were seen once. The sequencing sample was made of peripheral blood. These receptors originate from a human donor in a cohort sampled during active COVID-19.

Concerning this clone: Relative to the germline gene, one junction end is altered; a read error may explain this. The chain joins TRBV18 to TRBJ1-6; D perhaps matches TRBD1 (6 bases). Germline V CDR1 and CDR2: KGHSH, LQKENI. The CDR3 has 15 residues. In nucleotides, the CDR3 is TGTGCCAGCTCCCCACGGACAGCTTCTAATTCACCCCTCCACTTT. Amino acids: CASSPRTASNSPLHF. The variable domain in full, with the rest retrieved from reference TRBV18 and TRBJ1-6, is NAGVMQNPRHLVRRRGQEARLRCSPMKGHSHVYWYRQLPEEGLKFMVYLQKENIIDESGMPKERFSAEFPKEGPSILRIQQVVRGDSAAYFCASSPRTASNSPLHFGNGTRLTVT.

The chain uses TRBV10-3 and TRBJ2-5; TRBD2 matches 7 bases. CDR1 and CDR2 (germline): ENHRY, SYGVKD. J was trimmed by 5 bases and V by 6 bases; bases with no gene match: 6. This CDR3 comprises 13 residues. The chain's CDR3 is CAIRETSFETQYF. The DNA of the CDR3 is TGTGCCATCAGGGAGACTAGCTTTGAGACCCAGTACTTC.

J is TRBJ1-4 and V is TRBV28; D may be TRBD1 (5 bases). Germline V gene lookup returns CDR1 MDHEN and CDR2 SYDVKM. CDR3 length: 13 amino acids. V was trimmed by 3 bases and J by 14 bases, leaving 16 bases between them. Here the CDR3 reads CASSLTVGKGLFF. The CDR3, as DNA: TGTGCCAGCAGTTTGACAGTGGGAAAAGGTCTGTTTTTT.

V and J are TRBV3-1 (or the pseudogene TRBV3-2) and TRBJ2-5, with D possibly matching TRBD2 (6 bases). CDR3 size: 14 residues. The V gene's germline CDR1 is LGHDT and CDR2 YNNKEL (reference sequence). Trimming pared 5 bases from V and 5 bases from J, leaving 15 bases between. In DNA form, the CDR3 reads TGTGCCAGCAGCTCAAGACTAGTCGGGGAGACCCAGTACTTC. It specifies CASSSRLVGETQYF.

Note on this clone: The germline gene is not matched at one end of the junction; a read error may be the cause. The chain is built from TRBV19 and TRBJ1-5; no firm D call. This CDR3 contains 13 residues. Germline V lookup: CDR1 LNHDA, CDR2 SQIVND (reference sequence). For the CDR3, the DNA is TGTGCCTGTAGGTCCTCGGGCAATCAGCCCCAGCATTTT. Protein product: CACRSSGNQPQHF. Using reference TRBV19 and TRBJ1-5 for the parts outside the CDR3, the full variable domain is DGGITQSPKYLFRKEGQNVTLSCEQNLNHDAMYWYRQDPGQGLRLIYYSQIVNDFQKGDIAEGYSVSREKKESFPLTVTSAQKNPTAFYLCACRSSGNQPQHFGDGTRLSIL.

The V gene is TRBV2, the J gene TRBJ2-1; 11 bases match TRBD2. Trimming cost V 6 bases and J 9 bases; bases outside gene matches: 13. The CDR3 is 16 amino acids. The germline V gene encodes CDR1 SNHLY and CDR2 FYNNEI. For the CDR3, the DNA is TGTGCCAGCAGCGCCAACTTAGCGGGGGGGAGATCTGAGCAGTTCTTC. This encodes CASSANLAGGRSEQFF.

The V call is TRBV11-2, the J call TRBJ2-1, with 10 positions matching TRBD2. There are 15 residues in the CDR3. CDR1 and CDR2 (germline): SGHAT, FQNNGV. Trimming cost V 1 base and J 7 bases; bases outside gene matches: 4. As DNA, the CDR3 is TGTGCCAGCAGCTTAGGGACTAGCGGATCTAATGAGCAGTTCTTC. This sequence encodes CASSLGTSGSNEQFF. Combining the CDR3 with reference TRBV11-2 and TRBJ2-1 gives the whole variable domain EAGVAQSPRYKIIEKRQSVAFWCNPISGHATLYWYQQILGQGPKLLIQFQNNGVVDDSQLPKDRFSAERLKGVDSTLKIQPAKLEDSAVYLCASSLGTSGSNEQFFGPGTRLTVL.

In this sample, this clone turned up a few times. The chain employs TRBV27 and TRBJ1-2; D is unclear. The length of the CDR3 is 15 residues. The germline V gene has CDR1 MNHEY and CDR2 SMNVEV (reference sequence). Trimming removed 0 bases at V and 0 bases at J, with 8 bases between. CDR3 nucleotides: TGTGCCAGCAGTTTATCCACAGTCGCTAACTATGGCTACACCTTC. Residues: CASSLSTVANYGYTF.

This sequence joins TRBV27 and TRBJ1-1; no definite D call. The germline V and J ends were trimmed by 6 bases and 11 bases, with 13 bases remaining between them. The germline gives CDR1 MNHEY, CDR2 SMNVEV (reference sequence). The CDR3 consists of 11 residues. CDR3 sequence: CASSSRTQAFF. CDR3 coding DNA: TGTGCCAGCAGCTCCAGGACTCAGGCTTTCTTT.

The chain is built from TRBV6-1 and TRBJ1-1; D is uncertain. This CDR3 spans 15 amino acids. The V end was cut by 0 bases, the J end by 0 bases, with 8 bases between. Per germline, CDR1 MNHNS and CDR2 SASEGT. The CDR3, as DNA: TGTGCCAGCAGTGAAGCCCTATTTTTGAACACTGAAGCTTTCTTT. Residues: CASSEALFLNTEAFF.

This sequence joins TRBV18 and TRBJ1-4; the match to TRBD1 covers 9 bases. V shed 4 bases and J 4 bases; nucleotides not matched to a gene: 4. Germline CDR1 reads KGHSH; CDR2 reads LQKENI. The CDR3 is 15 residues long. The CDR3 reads CASSRDRADNEKLFF. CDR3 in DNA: TGTGCCAGCTCACGGGACAGGGCAGATAATGAAAAACTGTTTTTT.

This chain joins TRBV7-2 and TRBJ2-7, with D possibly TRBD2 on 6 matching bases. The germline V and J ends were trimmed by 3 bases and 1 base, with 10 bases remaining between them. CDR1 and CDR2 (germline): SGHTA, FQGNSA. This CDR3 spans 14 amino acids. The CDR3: CASSFSGTSYEQYF. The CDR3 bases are TGTGCCAGCAGCTTTAGCGGTACATCCTACGAGCAGTACTTC. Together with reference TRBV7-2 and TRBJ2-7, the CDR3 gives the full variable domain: GAGVSQSPSNKVTEKGKDVELRCDPISGHTALYWYRQSLGQGLEFLIYFQGNSAPDKSGLPSDRFSAERTGGSVSTLTIQRTQQEDSAVYLCASSFSGTSYEQYFGPGTRLTVT.

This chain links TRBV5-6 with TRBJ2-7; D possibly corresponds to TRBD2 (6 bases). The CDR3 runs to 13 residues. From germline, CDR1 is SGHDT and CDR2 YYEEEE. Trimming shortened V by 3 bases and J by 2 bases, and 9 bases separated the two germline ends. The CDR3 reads CASSYPGAYEQYF. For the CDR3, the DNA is TGTGCCAGCAGCTACCCGGGGGCCTACGAGCAGTACTTC.

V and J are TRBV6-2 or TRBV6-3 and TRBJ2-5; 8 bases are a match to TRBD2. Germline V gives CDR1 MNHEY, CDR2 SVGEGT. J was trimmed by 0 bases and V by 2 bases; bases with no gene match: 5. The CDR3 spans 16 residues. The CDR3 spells CASSYNGLAYQETQYF. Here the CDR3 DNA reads TGTGCCAGCAGTTACAATGGACTAGCCTACCAAGAGACCCAGTACTTC.

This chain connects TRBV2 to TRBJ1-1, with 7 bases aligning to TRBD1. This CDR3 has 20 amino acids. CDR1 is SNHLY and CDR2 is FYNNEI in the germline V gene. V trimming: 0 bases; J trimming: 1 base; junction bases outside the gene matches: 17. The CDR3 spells CASSEALYRGVKRANTEAFF. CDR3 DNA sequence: TGTGCCAGCAGTGAAGCCCTTTACAGGGGAGTAAAAAGGGCGAACACTGAAGCTTTCTTT.

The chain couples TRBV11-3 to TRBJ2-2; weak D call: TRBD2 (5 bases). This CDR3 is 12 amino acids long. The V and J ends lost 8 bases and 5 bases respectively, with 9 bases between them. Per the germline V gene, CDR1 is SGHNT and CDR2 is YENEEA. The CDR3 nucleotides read TGTGCCAGCTCTAGAGGGACCGGGGAGCTGTTTTTT. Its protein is CASSRGTGELFF.

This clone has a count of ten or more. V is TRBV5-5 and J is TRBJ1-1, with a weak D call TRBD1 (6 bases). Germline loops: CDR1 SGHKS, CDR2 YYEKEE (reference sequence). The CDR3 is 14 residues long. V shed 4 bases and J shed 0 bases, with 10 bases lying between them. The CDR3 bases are TGTGCCAGCAGCGTCCAGGGGTTGAACACTGAAGCTTTCTTT. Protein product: CASSVQGLNTEAFF.

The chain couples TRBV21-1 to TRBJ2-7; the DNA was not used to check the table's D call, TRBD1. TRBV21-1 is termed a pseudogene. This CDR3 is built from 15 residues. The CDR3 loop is CASTGLGQPFYEQYF. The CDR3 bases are TGTGCCAGCACCGGGCTAGGACAGCCCTTTTACGAGCAGTACTTC.

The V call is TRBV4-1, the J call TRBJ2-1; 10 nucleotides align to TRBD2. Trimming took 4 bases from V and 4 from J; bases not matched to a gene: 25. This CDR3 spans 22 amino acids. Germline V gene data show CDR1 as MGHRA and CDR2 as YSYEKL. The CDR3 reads CASSLVSGGTSAIRVGYNEQFF. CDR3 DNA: TGCGCCAGCAGCCTCGTCTCCGGGGGGACTAGCGCGATAAGGGTAGGTTACAATGAGCAGTTCTTC.